Listed here are 18 T cell receptor beta chains from one sample, sequenced in a study of blood T cell repertoires in COVID-19. The repertoire was sequenced with immunoSEQ multiplex PCR; TCRdb's copy has only in-frame clones and lacks some. Of 150,000 to 200,000 clones detected, roughly 90% appear once; the ten largest clones hold roughly a sixth. Source material: peripheral blood. These receptors originate from a man aged 55 to 70 with active or convalescent COVID-19.

The chain links TRBV7-2 to TRBJ1-5, with 8 bases identical to TRBD1. V dropped 1 base and J dropped 8; count of bases not matched to a gene: 7. Germline-derived CDR1 and CDR2 are SGHTA and FQGNSA. This CDR3 has 15 amino acids. Written as DNA, the CDR3 is TGTGCCAGCAGCTTAGTCGGGACAGGTCCTGAGCCCCAGCATTTT. Translated, it gives CASSLVGTGPEPQHF.

The V and J genes are TRBV27 and TRBJ1-2; D unresolved. This CDR3 region has 13 residues. The germline V and J ends were trimmed by 3 bases and 2 bases, with 7 bases remaining between them. The germline V gene has CDR1 MNHEY and CDR2 SMNVEV (reference sequence). In DNA, the CDR3 is TGTGCCAGCAGTTTGTTTAGCAACTATGGCTACACCTTC. The encoded protein is CASSLFSNYGYTF.

V is TRBV5-1 and J is TRBJ1-3; tentative D call: TRBD1 (6 bases). The V end was cut by 4 bases, the J end by 4 bases, with 18 bases between. The CDR3 totals 16 residues. Germline CDR1 is SGHRS and CDR2 is YFSETQ. CDR3 DNA sequence: TGCGCCAGCAGCCAAAGCCCGACAGGAGCGGGAAACACCATATATTTT. Translation gives CASSQSPTGAGNTIYF.

This rearrangement joins TRBV4-1 to TRBJ2-5; 11 positions match TRBD2. Trimming removed 1 base from V and 1 base from J; junction bases left unmatched: 5. CDR1 and CDR2 (germline): MGHRA, YSYEKL. The CDR3 is 17 amino acids. CDR3 nucleotide sequence: TGCGCCAGCAGCCAAGGTCCCCTAGCGGGGGGCCAAGAGACCCAGTACTTC. This codes for CASSQGPLAGGQETQYF.

This chain joins TRBV19 and TRBJ1-6; D gene unclear. With 5 bases removed from V and 6 bases from J, the gap between germline ends came to 11 bases. Germline values: CDR1 LNHDA, CDR2 SQIVND (reference sequence). The CDR3 is made up of 14 amino acids. Here the CDR3 reads CASSLLPGNSPLHF. The DNA for the CDR3 is TGTGCCAGTAGTCTCCTCCCCGGTAATTCACCCCTCCACTTT.

J is TRBJ2-2 and V is TRBV5-1, with D possibly matching TRBD1 (5 bases). V shed 5 bases and J shed 3 bases, with 5 bases lying between them. There are 12 residues in the CDR3. Looked up from germline, CDR1 is SGHRS and CDR2 is YFSETQ. The CDR3 loop reads CASRGDTGELFF. The CDR3 nucleotides read TGCGCCAGCAGAGGGGACACCGGGGAGCTGTTTTTT.

CDR3 sequence: CASSWTIFGAQYF. The CDR3 DNA reads as TGTGCCAGCAGCTGGACTATTTTCGGGGCCCAGTACTTC. The chain joins TRBV5-4 to TRBJ2-5; possible D gene TRBD2, 6 bases. With 3 bases removed from V and 9 bases from J, the gap between germline ends came to 15 bases. Germline values: CDR1 SGHNT, CDR2 YYREEE (reference sequence). The CDR3 contains 13 residues. The full variable domain, completed using reference TRBV5-4 and TRBJ2-5, is ETGVTQSPTHLIKTRGQQVTLRCSSQSGHNTVSWYQQALGQGPQFIFQYYREEENGRGNFPPRFSGLQFPNYSSELNVNALELDDSALYLCASSWTIFGAQYFGPGTRLLVL.

The gene calls are TRBV7-6 and TRBJ1-3, with D possibly TRBD1 on 5 matching bases. The ends were cut back, 0 bases at V and 0 bases at J, with 12 bases in the middle. This CDR3 is built from 17 residues. Germline CDR1 and CDR2: SGHVS and FNYEAQ. This CDR3 is CASSLARRANSGNTIYF. The CDR3 DNA sequence: TGTGCCAGCAGCTTAGCTCGCAGGGCAAACTCTGGAAACACCATATATTTT.

This chain links TRBV3-1 (or the pseudogene TRBV3-2) with TRBJ1-5; TRBD1 might be the D (5 bases). Per germline, CDR1 LGHDT and CDR2 YNNKEL (reference sequence). The CDR3 runs to 14 residues. V lost 4 bases to trimming and J lost 4 bases, with 11 bases between them. In nucleotides, the CDR3 is TGTGCCAGCAGCCCTATAGGGGTGAATCAGCCCCAGCATTTT. Amino acids: CASSPIGVNQPQHF.

The chain has TRBV6-5 and TRBJ1-5; D gene ambiguous. The CDR3 is 15 amino acids. The germline V and J ends were trimmed by 8 bases and 0 bases, with 14 bases remaining between them. Germline CDR1 is MNHEY and CDR2 is SVGAGI. The CDR3 coding sequence is TGTGCCAGCGCGGCCGGAGAAAATAGCAATCAGCCCCAGCATTTT. This sequence encodes CASAAGENSNQPQHF.

In the case of this clone: The same CDR3 can be traced to other DNA sequences in this sample. V is TRBV4-1 and J is TRBJ2-2; no definite D call. There are 14 residues in the CDR3. The germline V and J ends were trimmed by 3 bases and 1 base, with 6 bases remaining between them. Germline values: CDR1 MGHRA, CDR2 YSYEKL. The CDR3 loop reads CASSQERNTGELFF. The CDR3 DNA reads as TGCGCCAGCAGCCAGGAGCGGAACACCGGGGAGCTGTTTTTT.

The chain's CDR3 is CASRKELTLNIQYF. In DNA, the CDR3 is TGTGCCAGTAGGAAGGAGTTAACCCTAAACATTCAGTACTTC. The chain combines TRBV19 with TRBJ2-4; no clear D gene. V lost 6 bases to trimming and J lost 6 bases, with 15 bases between them. CDR1 is LNHDA, CDR2 SQIVND, per germline (reference sequence). This CDR3 is built from 14 residues.

The chain is built from TRBV6-5 and TRBJ2-1; D perhaps matches TRBD2 (6 bases). The CDR3 runs to 15 residues. V lost 0 bases and J lost 6, with 12 bases in between. From germline, CDR1 is MNHEY and CDR2 SVGAGI. CDR3 sequence reads: CASSYSGGALNEQFF. In DNA form, the CDR3 reads TGTGCCAGCAGTTACTCTGGAGGGGCCCTCAATGAGCAGTTCTTC.

This rearrangement joins TRBV5-1 to TRBJ2-7; 14 bases are a match to TRBD2. With V trimmed by 2 bases and J by 3 bases, 10 bases remained unmatched. CDR3 length: 18 amino acids. Germline loops: CDR1 SGHRS, CDR2 YFSETQ. For the CDR3, the DNA is TGCGCCAGCAGCTTTGCCGGGACTAGCGGGAGAGTCGGCTACGAGCAGTACTTC. Translated, it gives CASSFAGTSGRVGYEQYF.

This chain links TRBV15 with TRBJ1-2; D is undetermined. Germline V gives CDR1 LNHNV, CDR2 YYDKDF (reference sequence). This CDR3 has 16 amino acids. V was cut by 0 bases and J by 0 bases, with 11 bases left in between. CDR3 DNA sequence: TGTGCCACCAGCAGAGATCGCGGAACCCCTAACTATGGCTACACCTTC. Protein product: CATSRDRGTPNYGYTF.

This chain connects TRBV21-1 to TRBJ1-2; TRBD1 reflects the table's D call only, with no check against the DNA. TRBV21-1 is marked as a pseudogene. The length of the CDR3 is 18 residues. The CDR3 region is CASSKARRQGWCHYGYTF. The CDR3 DNA follows: TGTGCCAGCAGCAAAGCGCGTCGGCAGGGTTGGTGTCACTATGGCTACACCTTC.

On this clone: At the DNA level, this CDR3 is encoded by other sequences in the same sample as well. The V and J genes are TRBV2 and TRBJ1-3; D may be TRBD1 (6 bases). V shed 6 bases and J shed 1 base, with 10 bases lying between them. The CDR3 is made up of 14 amino acids. Germline CDR1 reads SNHLY; CDR2 reads FYNNEI. The CDR3 protein is CASSNRGSGNTIYF. For the CDR3, the DNA is TGTGCCAGCAGCAATAGGGGGTCTGGAAACACCATATATTTT.

This chain uses TRBV11-2 with TRBJ2-1; D may be TRBD2 (7 bases). Per the germline V gene, CDR1 is SGHAT and CDR2 is FQNNGV. The CDR3 covers 16 residues. Deletions cut 0 bases from V and 9 bases from J, with 18 bases between. CDR3 protein: CASSLEGGTSSGEQFF. The DNA for the CDR3 is TGTGCCAGCAGCTTAGAAGGGGGGACCTCTAGCGGTGAGCAGTTCTTC. The variable domain in full, with the rest retrieved from reference TRBV11-2 and TRBJ2-1, is EAGVAQSPRYKIIEKRQSVAFWCNPISGHATLYWYQQILGQGPKLLIQFQNNGVVDDSQLPKDRFSAERLKGVDSTLKIQPAKLEDSAVYLCASSLEGGTSSGEQFFGPGTRLTVL.